A single sample is the source of the 27 T cell receptor beta chains below, sequenced in a study of CD4+ T cells in melanoma. TCRdb keeps only in-frame clones here, not all; method: immunoSEQ multiplex PCR. The sample includes about 10,000 clones, 55% to 75% seen only once; the top ten take approximately 14%. The sample taken for sequencing was cells from a culture (not recorded whether cultured in vitro). The receptors here all came from a human donor with melanoma.

V gene TRBV29-1 combines with J gene TRBJ2-7; D perhaps matches TRBD2 (7 bases). With 4 bases removed from V and 4 bases from J, the gap between germline ends came to 17 bases. The CDR3 sequence is 14 residues long. Looked up from germline, CDR1 is SQVTM and CDR2 is ANQGSEA. The CDR3 DNA is TGCAGCGTTGGGCGGGGGCTCAGCCGGTACGAGCAGTACTTC. It specifies CSVGRGLSRYEQYF.

The J gene is TRBJ1-4, the V gene TRBV7-8; a possible D gene is TRBD1 (5 bases). Germline CDR1 reads SGHVS; CDR2 reads FQNEAQ. V shed 1 base and J shed 6 bases, with 12 bases lying between them. The CDR3 extends over 15 amino acids. In DNA, the CDR3 is TGTGCCAGCAGCTTAGTCCAGGGTGGGGATGAAAAACTGTTTTTT. This codes for CASSLVQGGDEKLFF.

As DNA, the CDR3 is TGCGCCACCGTTTCGAGATGGAGCAATCAGCCCCAGCATTTT. It encodes CATVSRWSNQPQHF. The chain employs TRBV10-1 and TRBJ1-5; no clear D gene. Germline V gene lookup returns CDR1 WNHNN and CDR2 SYGVQD (reference sequence). V lost 10 bases and J lost 1, with 14 bases in between. The CDR3 is 14 amino acids.

The chain employs TRBV7-9 and TRBJ2-7, with D unresolved. The V and J ends lost 5 bases and 5 bases respectively, with 16 bases between them. CDR1 is SEHNR, CDR2 FQNEAQ, per germline (reference sequence). The CDR3 has 14 amino acids. The CDR3 DNA reads TGTGCCAGCAGCCACGGACCTCCTGGGGACGAGCAGTACTTC. This gives the protein CASSHGPPGDEQYF.

As regards this clone: At one of its ends the junction is not consistent with the germline gene, which may arise from a read error. The V and J genes are TRBV5-4 and TRBJ1-1, with D maybe TRBD1 (5 bases). This CDR3 has 14 amino acids. Germline-derived CDR1 and CDR2 are SGHNT and YYREEE (reference sequence). The CDR3 DNA reads as TGCGCCAGCAGCTCCGAGGGGATGGGGACTGAAGCTTTCTTT. As protein: CASSSEGMGTEAFF.

The chain couples TRBV18 to TRBJ1-1; D unresolved. Per the germline V gene, CDR1 is KGHSH and CDR2 is LQKENI. V was cut by 1 base and J by 0 bases, with 6 bases left in between. This CDR3 region has 14 residues. The CDR3 coding sequence is TGTGCCAGCTCACCACGGTCAATGAACACTGAAGCTTTCTTT. This sequence encodes CASSPRSMNTEAFF.

V usage is TRBV6-1 and J usage is TRBJ2-7; weak D call: TRBD1 (6 bases). Per the germline V gene, CDR1 is MNHNS and CDR2 is SASEGT. Trimming took off 6 bases at V and 0 bases at J, with 9 bases between the two ends. This CDR3 spans 13 amino acids. The CDR3 loop is CASSRGLSYEQYF. In DNA, the CDR3 is TGTGCCAGCAGCAGGGGCCTCTCCTACGAGCAGTACTTC.

The chain employs TRBV6-1 and TRBJ1-4, with D hard to call. The germline V gene encodes CDR1 MNHNS and CDR2 SASEGT. The CDR3 totals 13 residues. Trimming left V 4 bases short and J 11 bases short, with 14 bases between. CDR3 loop: CASSGRSELKLFF. CDR3 nucleotide sequence: TGTGCCAGCAGTGGGAGATCGGAGCTTAAACTGTTTTTT.

The rearrangement joins TRBV19 to TRBJ2-1, with D hard to call. Looked up from germline, CDR1 is LNHDA and CDR2 is SQIVND (reference sequence). Trimming shortened V by 6 bases and J by 5 bases, and 14 bases separated the two germline ends. The CDR3 sequence is 14 residues long. For the CDR3, the DNA is TGTGCCAGTAGCGTTATTAAACGGGACAATGAGCAGTTCTTC. Translating gives CASSVIKRDNEQFF.

The V and J genes are TRBV5-1 and TRBJ2-4; D might be TRBD1 or TRBD2, each matching 5 bases. The germline V gene encodes CDR1 SGHRS and CDR2 YFSETQ. The CDR3 covers 17 residues. The germline V and J ends were trimmed by 7 bases and 3 bases, with 23 bases remaining between them. CDR3 sequence (DNA): TGCGCCAGCCACCGGGGCGGTGCAGGGAACGGCAAAAACATTCAGTACTTC. This codes for CASHRGGAGNGKNIQYF. Using reference TRBV5-1 and TRBJ2-4 for the parts outside the CDR3, the full variable domain is KAGVTQTPRYLIKTRGQQVTLSCSPISGHRSVSWYQQTPGQGLQFLFEYFSETQRNKGNFPGRFSGRQFSNSRSEMNVSTLELGDSALYLCASHRGGAGNGKNIQYFGAGTRLSVL.

The rearrangement uses TRBV18 and TRBJ1-1; D is possibly TRBD1 (6 bases). The ends were cut back, 2 bases at V and 1 base at J, with 8 bases in the middle. The CDR3 is 14 amino acids. Germline V gene sequence: CDR1 KGHSH, CDR2 LQKENI. The CDR3 coding sequence is TGTGCCAGCTCACCAAACAGGGAGAACACTGAAGCTTTCTTT. Encoded protein: CASSPNRENTEAFF.

The gene calls are TRBV7-2 and TRBJ1-1; D is uncertain. V was trimmed by 3 bases and J by 8 bases, leaving 22 bases between them. Germline CDR1 and CDR2: SGHTA and FQGNSA. CDR3 length: 16 residues. The CDR3 region is CASSLVQVRRKTEAFF. CDR3 nucleotide sequence: TGTGCCAGCAGCTTGGTGCAGGTAAGACGAAAGACCGAAGCTTTCTTT.

V gene TRBV19 combines with J gene TRBJ2-3, with D perhaps matching TRBD2 (6 bases). Trimming left V 7 bases short and J 0 bases short, with 11 bases between. The germline CDR1 and CDR2 sequences are LNHDA and SQIVND (reference sequence). CDR3 size: 14 residues. The CDR3 sequence is CASKRAGSTDTQYF. The CDR3 DNA reads as TGTGCCAGTAAGCGGGCTGGGAGCACAGATACGCAGTATTTT.

This clone is a singleton in its sample. The chain couples TRBV15 to TRBJ1-5; D remains unclear. This CDR3 region has 15 residues. V was trimmed by 0 bases and J by 8 bases, leaving 14 bases between them. The germline CDR1 and CDR2 sequences are LNHNV and YYDKDF (reference sequence). CDR3 sequence: CATSRDITAMEPQHF. The CDR3 nucleotides are TGTGCCACCAGCAGAGATATCACGGCCATGGAGCCCCAGCATTTT.

In this sample, this clone turned up a few times. This chain's CDR3 is CAISGSRETQYF. The CDR3 DNA reads as TGTGCCATCAGCGGAAGCCGAGAGACCCAGTACTTC. This rearrangement joins TRBV10-3 to TRBJ2-5, with D uncertain. V lost 6 bases to trimming and J lost 4 bases, with 9 bases between them. The CDR3 length is 12 residues. Germline loops: CDR1 ENHRY, CDR2 SYGVKD.

This clone showed up just a few times. The chain recombines TRBV19 with TRBJ2-3; D call uncertain. Trimming took off 5 bases at V and 0 bases at J, with 9 bases between the two ends. Looked up from germline, CDR1 is LNHDA and CDR2 is SQIVND (reference sequence). The CDR3 is 14 amino acids. CDR3 protein: CASSVTASTDTQYF. In DNA, the CDR3 is TGTGCCAGTAGTGTTACGGCTAGCACAGATACGCAGTATTTT. The variable domain in full, with the rest retrieved from reference TRBV19 and TRBJ2-3, is DGGITQSPKYLFRKEGQNVTLSCEQNLNHDAMYWYRQDPGQGLRLIYYSQIVNDFQKGDIAEGYSVSREKKESFPLTVTSAQKNPTAFYLCASSVTASTDTQYFGPGTRLTVL.

The chain links TRBV6-6 to TRBJ2-7; TRBD1 or TRBD2 may be the D gene (5 bases each). Looked up from germline, CDR1 is MNHNY and CDR2 is SVGAGI (reference sequence). The CDR3 sequence is 13 residues long. Trimming removed 8 bases at V and 7 bases at J, with 18 bases between. CDR3 bases: TGTGCCAGCGGGGCAGGGAGTCCGGGTGAGCAGTACTTC. Its protein product is CASGAGSPGEQYF.

The rearrangement joins TRBV7-9 to TRBJ1-2; no clear D gene. The CDR3 totals 14 residues. With 3 bases removed from V and 4 bases from J, the gap between germline ends came to 12 bases. Germline V gene lookup returns CDR1 SEHNR and CDR2 FQNEAQ (reference sequence). Here the CDR3 DNA reads TGTGCCAGCAGCTTGCGAGACGGACCCTATGGCTACACCTTC. This translates into CASSLRDGPYGYTF.

This rearrangement joins TRBV14 to TRBJ1-6, with D unresolved. Trimming took off 0 bases at V and 8 bases at J, with 5 bases between the two ends. This CDR3 contains 13 residues. Germline values: CDR1 SGHDN, CDR2 FVKESK. The CDR3 spells CASSQERDSPLHF. As DNA, the CDR3 is TGTGCCAGCAGCCAAGAGCGAGATTCACCCCTCCACTTT.

The chain joins TRBV19 to TRBJ2-7, with a tentative D call TRBD1 (6 bases). Deletions cut 1 base from V and 3 bases from J, with 10 bases between. This CDR3 has 14 amino acids. The V gene's germline CDR1 is LNHDA and CDR2 SQIVND (reference sequence). The CDR3 region is CASSIGGTFYEQYF. CDR3 DNA sequence: TGTGCCAGTAGTATAGGGGGGACATTCTACGAGCAGTACTTC.

In DNA, the CDR3 is TGTGCCAGCAGCTTAGAGTCCCTAGATACGCAGTATTTT. Translating it yields CASSLESLDTQYF. This chain uses TRBV7-8 with TRBJ2-3; D remains unclear. Germline assignment: CDR1 SGHVS and CDR2 FQNEAQ. The CDR3 totals 13 residues. V dropped 1 base and J dropped 5 bases, with 7 bases sitting between them.

This chain joins TRBV6-1 and TRBJ2-7, with D possibly matching TRBD2 (6 bases). Trimming shortened V by 6 bases and J by 3 bases, and 18 bases separated the two germline ends. Germline CDR1 reads MNHNS; CDR2 reads SASEGT. The CDR3 sequence is 15 residues long. The CDR3 loop reads CASREGGPGYYEQYF. The CDR3 DNA follows: TGTGCCAGCAGAGAGGGAGGTCCGGGGTACTACGAGCAGTACTTC.

The V and J genes are TRBV11-2 and TRBJ1-1; D possibly corresponds to TRBD1 (5 bases). Trimming left V 3 bases short and J 3 bases short, with 14 bases between. The CDR3 has 15 amino acids. The germline gives CDR1 SGHAT, CDR2 FQNNGV. The CDR3 reads CASSFVVRGDTEAFF. The CDR3, as DNA: TGTGCCAGCAGCTTTGTCGTACGGGGGGACACTGAAGCTTTCTTT.

The chain employs TRBV4-1 and TRBJ2-7; possibly TRBD2 for D (6 bases). CDR3 size: 17 residues. The germline V and J ends were trimmed by 4 bases and 6 bases, with 25 bases remaining between them. Germline assignment: CDR1 MGHRA and CDR2 YSYEKL. The CDR3 region has the DNA TGCGCCAGCAGCCTCAACCGCCGGGACTTCCCGGGGTGCGAGCAGTACTTC. Translated: CASSLNRRDFPGCEQYF.

This clone was found a few times. The rearrangement uses TRBV5-4 and TRBJ1-2; 7 bases agree with TRBD1. Germline values: CDR1 SGHNT, CDR2 YYREEE (reference sequence). The CDR3 loop spans 13 amino acids. After removal of 4 bases from V and 10 bases from J, the junction contained 10 bases not matched to a gene. Here the CDR3 reads CASSQTGKRDYTF. The CDR3, as DNA: TGTGCCAGCAGCCAGACAGGGAAGCGAGACTACACCTTC. The complete variable domain, with remaining parts taken from reference TRBV5-4 and TRBJ1-2, reads ETGVTQSPTHLIKTRGQQVTLRCSSQSGHNTVSWYQQALGQGPQFIFQYYREEENGRGNFPPRFSGLQFPNYSSELNVNALELDDSALYLCASSQTGKRDYTFGSGTRLTVV.

This clone has only a few counts. Here the CDR3 reads CASSPKVELFF. CDR3 nucleotides: TGTGCCAGCAGTCCCAAGGTCGAACTGTTTTTT. The genes are TRBV6-6 and TRBJ1-4; D remains unclear. Germline assignment: CDR1 MNHNY and CDR2 SVGAGI (reference sequence). The CDR3 consists of 11 residues. Trimming pared 5 bases from V and 12 bases from J, leaving 10 bases between.

The V gene is TRBV6-5, the J gene TRBJ1-3, with unresolved D. Germline values: CDR1 MNHEY, CDR2 SVGAGI. This CDR3 is 14 amino acids long. Trimming took 7 bases from V and 0 from J, leaving 10 bases between them. The CDR3 sequence is CASMGWSSGNTIYF. The CDR3, as DNA: TGTGCCAGCATGGGGTGGAGCTCTGGAAACACCATATATTTT.